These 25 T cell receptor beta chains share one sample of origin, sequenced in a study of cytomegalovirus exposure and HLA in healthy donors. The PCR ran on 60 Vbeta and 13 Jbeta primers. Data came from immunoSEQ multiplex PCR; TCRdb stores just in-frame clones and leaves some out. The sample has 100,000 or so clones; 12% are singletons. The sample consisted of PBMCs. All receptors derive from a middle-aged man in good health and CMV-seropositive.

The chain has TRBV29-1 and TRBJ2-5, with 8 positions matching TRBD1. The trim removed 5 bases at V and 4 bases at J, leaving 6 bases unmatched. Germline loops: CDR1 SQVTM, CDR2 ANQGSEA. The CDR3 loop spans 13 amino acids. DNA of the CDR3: TGCAGCGTTAGTCCAGGGGGCGGAGAGACCCAGTACTTC. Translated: CSVSPGGGETQYF.

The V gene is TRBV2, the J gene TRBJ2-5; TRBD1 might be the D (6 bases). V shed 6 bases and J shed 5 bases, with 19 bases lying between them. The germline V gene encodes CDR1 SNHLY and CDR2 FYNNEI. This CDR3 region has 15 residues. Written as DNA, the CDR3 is TGTGCCAGCAGAGGGGGAGCGGCTGGTGGGGAGACCCAGTACTTC. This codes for CASRGGAAGGETQYF.

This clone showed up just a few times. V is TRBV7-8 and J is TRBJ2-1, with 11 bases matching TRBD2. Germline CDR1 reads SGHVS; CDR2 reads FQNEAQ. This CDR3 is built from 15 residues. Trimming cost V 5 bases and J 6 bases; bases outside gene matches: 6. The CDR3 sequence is CASSDSGRASNEQFF. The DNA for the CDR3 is TGTGCCAGCAGCGATAGCGGGAGGGCTTCCAATGAGCAGTTCTTC.

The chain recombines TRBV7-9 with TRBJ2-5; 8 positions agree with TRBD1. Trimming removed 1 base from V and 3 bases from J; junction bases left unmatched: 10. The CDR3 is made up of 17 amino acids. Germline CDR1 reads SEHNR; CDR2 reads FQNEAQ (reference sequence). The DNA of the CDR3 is TGTGCCAGCAGCTTAGGGGTTACAGGGGGTACTAAAGAGACCCAGTACTTC. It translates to CASSLGVTGGTKETQYF.

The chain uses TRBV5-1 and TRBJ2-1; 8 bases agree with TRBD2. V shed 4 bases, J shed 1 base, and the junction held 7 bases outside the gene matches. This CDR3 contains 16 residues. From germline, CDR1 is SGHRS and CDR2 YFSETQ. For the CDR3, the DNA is TGCGCCAGCAGCCCCTCCCAGCGGGAGTCCTACAATGAGCAGTTCTTC. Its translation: CASSPSQRESYNEQFF.

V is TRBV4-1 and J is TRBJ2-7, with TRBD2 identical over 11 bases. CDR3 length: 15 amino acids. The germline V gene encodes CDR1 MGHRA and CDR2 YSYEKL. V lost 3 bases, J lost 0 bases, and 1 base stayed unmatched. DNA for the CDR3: TGCGCCAGCAGCCAGCTAGCGGGAGGCTCCTACGAGCAGTACTTC. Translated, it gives CASSQLAGGSYEQYF.

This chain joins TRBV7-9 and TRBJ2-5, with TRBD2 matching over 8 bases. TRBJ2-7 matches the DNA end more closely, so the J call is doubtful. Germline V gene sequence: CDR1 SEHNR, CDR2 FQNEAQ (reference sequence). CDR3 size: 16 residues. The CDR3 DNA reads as TGTGCCAGCAGCCCAGTAGGCCGGGGGGGGACCTACGAGCAGTACTTC. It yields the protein CASSPVGRGGTYEQYF.

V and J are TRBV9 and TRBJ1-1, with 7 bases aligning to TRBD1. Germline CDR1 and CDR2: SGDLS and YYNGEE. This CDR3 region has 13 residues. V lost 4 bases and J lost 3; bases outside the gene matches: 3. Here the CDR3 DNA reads TGTGCCAGCAGCTCCCAGGGGGACACTGAAGCTTTCTTT. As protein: CASSSQGDTEAFF.

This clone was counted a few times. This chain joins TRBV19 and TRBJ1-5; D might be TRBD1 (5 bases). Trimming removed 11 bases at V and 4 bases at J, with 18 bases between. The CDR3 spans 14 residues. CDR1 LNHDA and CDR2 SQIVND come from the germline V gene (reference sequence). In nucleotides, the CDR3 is TGTGCCCCTACAGGCCCAGGGTATAATCAGCCCCAGCATTTT. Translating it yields CAPTGPGYNQPQHF.

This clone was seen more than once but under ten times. CDR3 in DNA: TGTGCCAGCAGATACGACAGGGCCCCCTTCCAAGAGACCCAGTACTTC. It specifies CASRYDRAPFQETQYF. The J gene is TRBJ2-5, the V gene TRBV2, with 7 bases aligning to TRBD1. This CDR3 has 16 amino acids. V lost 6 bases, J lost 1 base, and 11 bases stayed unmatched. Germline CDR1 is SNHLY and CDR2 is FYNNEI.

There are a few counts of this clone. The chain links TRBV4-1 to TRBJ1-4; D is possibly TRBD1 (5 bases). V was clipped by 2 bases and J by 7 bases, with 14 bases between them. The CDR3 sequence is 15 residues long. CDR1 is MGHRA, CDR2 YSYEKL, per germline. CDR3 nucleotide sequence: TGCGCCAGCAGCCAATCCGTGGGGGGGGGTGAAAAACTGTTTTTT. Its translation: CASSQSVGGGEKLFF.

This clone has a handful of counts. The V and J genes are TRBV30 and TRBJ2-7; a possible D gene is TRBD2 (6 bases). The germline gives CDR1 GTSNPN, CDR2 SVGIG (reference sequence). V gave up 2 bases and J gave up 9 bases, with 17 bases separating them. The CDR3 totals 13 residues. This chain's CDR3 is CAWSLDPRAGQYF. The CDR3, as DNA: TGTGCCTGGAGTCTCGACCCACGAGCGGGGCAGTACTTC. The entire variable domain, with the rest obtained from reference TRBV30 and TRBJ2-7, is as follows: SQTIHQWPATLVQPVGSPLSLECTVEGTSNPNLYWYRQAAGRGLQLLFYSVGIGQISSEVPQNLSASRPQDRQFILSSKKLLLSDSGFYLCAWSLDPRAGQYFGPGTRLTVT.

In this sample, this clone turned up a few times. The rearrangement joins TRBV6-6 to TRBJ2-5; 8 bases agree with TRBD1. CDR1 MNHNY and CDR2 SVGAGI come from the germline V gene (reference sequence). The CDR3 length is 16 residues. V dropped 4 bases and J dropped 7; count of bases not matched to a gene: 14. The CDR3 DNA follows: TGTGCCAGCAGTTTTCGGACAGGGACGGAGTTAGGGACCCAGTACTTC. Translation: CASSFRTGTELGTQYF.

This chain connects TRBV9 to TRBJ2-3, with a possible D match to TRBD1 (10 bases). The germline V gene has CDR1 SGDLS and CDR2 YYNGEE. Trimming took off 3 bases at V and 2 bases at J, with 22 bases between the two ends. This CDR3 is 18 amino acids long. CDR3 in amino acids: CASSGQGAGGFLTDTQYF. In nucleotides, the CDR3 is TGTGCCAGCAGCGGACAGGGGGCGGGAGGGTTTCTCACAGATACGCAGTATTTT.

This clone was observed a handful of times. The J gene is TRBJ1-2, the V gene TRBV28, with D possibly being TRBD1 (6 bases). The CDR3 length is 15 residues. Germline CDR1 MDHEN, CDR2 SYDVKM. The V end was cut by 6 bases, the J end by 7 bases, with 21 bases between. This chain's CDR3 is CASRPSSGGRGGYTF. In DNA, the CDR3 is TGTGCCAGCAGACCTAGTTCGGGGGGCCGGGGTGGCTACACCTTC.

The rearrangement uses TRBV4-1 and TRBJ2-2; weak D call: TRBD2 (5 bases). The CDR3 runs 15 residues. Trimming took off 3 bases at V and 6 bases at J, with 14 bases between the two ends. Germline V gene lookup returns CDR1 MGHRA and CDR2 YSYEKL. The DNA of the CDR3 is TGCGCCAGCAGCCATCCGGGAACCCACCCCGGGGAGCTGTTTTTT. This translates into CASSHPGTHPGELFF.

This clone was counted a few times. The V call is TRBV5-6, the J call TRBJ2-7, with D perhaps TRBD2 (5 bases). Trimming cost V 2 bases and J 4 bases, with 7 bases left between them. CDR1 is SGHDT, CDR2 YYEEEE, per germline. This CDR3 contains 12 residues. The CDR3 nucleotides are TGTGCCAGCAGCTTACGGGGATACGAGCAGTACTTC. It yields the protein CASSLRGYEQYF. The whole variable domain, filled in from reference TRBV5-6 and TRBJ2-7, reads DAGVTQSPTHLIKTRGQQVTLRCSPKSGHDTVSWYQQALGQGPQFIFQYYEEEERQRGNFPDRFSGHQFPNYSSELNVNALLLGDSALYLCASSLRGYEQYFGPGTRLTVT.

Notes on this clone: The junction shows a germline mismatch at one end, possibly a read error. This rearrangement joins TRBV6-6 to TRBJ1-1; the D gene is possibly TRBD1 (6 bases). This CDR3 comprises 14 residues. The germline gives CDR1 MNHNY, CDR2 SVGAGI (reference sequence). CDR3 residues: CAGRKTGVNTEAFF. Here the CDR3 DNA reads TGTGCCGGCAGAAAGACAGGAGTGAACACTGAAGCTTTCTTT.

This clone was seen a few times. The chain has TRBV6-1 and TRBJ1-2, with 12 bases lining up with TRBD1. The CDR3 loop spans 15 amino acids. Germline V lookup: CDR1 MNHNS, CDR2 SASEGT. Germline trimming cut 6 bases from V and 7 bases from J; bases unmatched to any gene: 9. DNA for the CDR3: TGTGCCAGCAGCGCCCCCGGGACAGGGGGCCCTGGCTACACCTTC. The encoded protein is CASSAPGTGGPGYTF.

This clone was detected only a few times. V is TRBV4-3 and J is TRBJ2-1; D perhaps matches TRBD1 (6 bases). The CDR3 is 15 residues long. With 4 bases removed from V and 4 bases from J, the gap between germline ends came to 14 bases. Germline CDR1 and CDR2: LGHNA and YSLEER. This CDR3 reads CASSPRGGSYNEQFF. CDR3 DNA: TGCGCCAGCAGCCCCCGAGGGGGTTCGTACAATGAGCAGTTCTTC.

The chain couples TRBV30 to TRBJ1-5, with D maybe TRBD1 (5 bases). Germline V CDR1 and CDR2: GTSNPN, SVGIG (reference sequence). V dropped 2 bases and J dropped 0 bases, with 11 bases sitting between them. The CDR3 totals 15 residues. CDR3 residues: CAWSRGLDSNQPQHF. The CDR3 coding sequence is TGTGCCTGGAGTAGGGGCCTCGATAGCAATCAGCCCCAGCATTTT.

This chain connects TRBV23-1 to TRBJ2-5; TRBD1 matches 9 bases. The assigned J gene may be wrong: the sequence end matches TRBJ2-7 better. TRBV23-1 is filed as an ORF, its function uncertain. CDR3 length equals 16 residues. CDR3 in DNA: TGCGCCAGCACCCCTACCGGGACAGGGAAGTTCTACGAGCAGTACTTC. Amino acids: CASTPTGTGKFYEQYF.

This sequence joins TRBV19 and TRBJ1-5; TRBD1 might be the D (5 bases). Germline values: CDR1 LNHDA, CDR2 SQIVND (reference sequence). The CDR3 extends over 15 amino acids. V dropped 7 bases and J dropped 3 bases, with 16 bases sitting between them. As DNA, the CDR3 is TGTGCCAGTAATGGGGGGTGGGCCTCCAATCAGCCCCAGCATTTT. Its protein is CASNGGWASNQPQHF.

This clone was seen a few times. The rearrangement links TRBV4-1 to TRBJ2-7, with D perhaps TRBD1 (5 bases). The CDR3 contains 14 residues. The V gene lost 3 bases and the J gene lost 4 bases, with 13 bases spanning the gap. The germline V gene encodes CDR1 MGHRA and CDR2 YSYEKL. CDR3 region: CASSQTRVSYEQYF. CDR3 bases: TGCGCCAGCAGCCAGACCAGGGTCTCGTACGAGCAGTACTTC.

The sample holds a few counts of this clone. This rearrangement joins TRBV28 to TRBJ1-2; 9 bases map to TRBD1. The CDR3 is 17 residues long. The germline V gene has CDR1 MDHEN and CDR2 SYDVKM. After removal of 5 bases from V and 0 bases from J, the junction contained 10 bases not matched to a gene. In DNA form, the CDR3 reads TGTGCCAGCAGTATACCGGGACAGGGCTCCACTAACTATGGCTACACCTTC. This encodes CASSIPGQGSTNYGYTF.